These 8 T cell receptor beta chains share one sample of origin, sequenced in a study of shared clonotypes between healthy human individuals. Profiled with immunoSEQ multiplex PCR; TCRdb holds only in-frame clones, not every one. The sample has 2,100,000 or so clones, approximately 96% seen once. The sequenced sample consisted of naive CD4+ T cells sorted from blood. Subset indicated: CD45RA+ positively selected. The receptor set was obtained from a man between 18 and 29 years old in good health.

As concerns this clone: At the DNA level, this CDR3 is encoded by other sequences in the same sample as well. This chain connects TRBV18 to TRBJ2-7; 12 bases match TRBD2. Per germline, CDR1 KGHSH and CDR2 LQKENI. The trim removed 3 bases at V and 0 bases at J, leaving 3 bases unmatched. This CDR3 region has 16 residues. For the CDR3, the DNA is TGTGCCAGCTCACCCCTAGCGGGAGGGAGCTCCTACGAGCAGTACTTC. Amino acid sequence: CASSPLAGGSSYEQYF.

The chain uses TRBV2 and TRBJ1-2; 8 bases match TRBD1. The CDR3 is made up of 13 amino acids. From germline, CDR1 is SNHLY and CDR2 FYNNEI. Losses at the gene ends were 7 bases for V and 5 bases for J; bases not matched to a gene: 6. CDR3 in amino acids: CASMDRAEYGYTF. For the CDR3, the DNA is TGTGCCAGCATGGACAGGGCGGAGTATGGCTACACCTTC.

CDR3 in DNA: TGTGCCAGCAGTTACGCACAGGGGGCGTCTGAAGCTTTCTTT. Translating gives CASSYAQGASEAFF. The chain has TRBV6-5 and TRBJ1-1; the match to TRBD1 covers 9 bases. The V gene's germline CDR1 is MNHEY and CDR2 SVGAGI. CDR3 length: 14 amino acids. The J segment lost 6 bases and the V segment lost 2 bases, leaving 4 bases of the junction unmatched.

V gene TRBV6-5 combines with J gene TRBJ1-2; TRBD1 agrees at 8 bases. CDR1 MNHEY and CDR2 SVGAGI come from the germline V gene. There are 14 residues in the CDR3. The junction had 11 bases not matched to a gene; V was cut back by 7 bases and J by 7 bases. DNA for the CDR3: TGTGCCAGCACAACCACGGACAGGGTGGGTGGCTACACCTTC. This encodes CASTTTDRVGGYTF.

V and J are TRBV5-1 and TRBJ2-3; 9 bases line up with TRBD2. The CDR3 has 16 residues. Germline V gene data show CDR1 as SGHRS and CDR2 as YFSETQ. Trimming cost V 0 bases and J 1 base; bases outside gene matches: 3. The CDR3 coding sequence is TGCGCCAGCAGCTTGGAGGCTAGCGGGGGCACAGATACGCAGTATTTT. Translated: CASSLEASGGTDTQYF.

The chain couples TRBV5-1 to TRBJ1-4, with D uncertain. V was clipped by 0 bases and J by 12 bases, with 12 bases between them. The germline V gene has CDR1 SGHRS and CDR2 YFSETQ. CDR3 length: 13 amino acids. The CDR3 DNA reads as TGCGCCAGCAGCTTGGGGGTTGGATCAGAACTGTTTTTT. Translated, it gives CASSLGVGSELFF.

J is TRBJ1-6 and V is TRBV5-1, with 10 bases that match TRBD1. Looked up from germline, CDR1 is SGHRS and CDR2 is YFSETQ. Trimming at V came to 9 bases and at J to 2 bases, leaving 11 bases not matched to a gene. This CDR3 is built from 17 residues. The CDR3 spells CATLHAGQGPYNSPLHF. Written as DNA, the CDR3 is TGCGCCACCCTTCACGCGGGACAGGGGCCCTATAATTCACCCCTCCACTTT.

This clone is a singleton in its sample. The chain recombines TRBV2 with TRBJ2-3, with D hard to call. The CDR3 runs 13 residues. V lost 6 bases and J lost 2, with 9 bases in between. CDR1 and CDR2 from the germline V gene are SNHLY and FYNNEI. The CDR3 coding sequence is TGTGCCAGCAGGGAATGGGTCACAGATACGCAGTATTTT. It codes for CASREWVTDTQYF. Looking up the rest from reference TRBV2 and TRBJ2-3 gives the full variable domain: EPEVTQTPSHQVTQMGQEVILRCVPISNHLYFYWYRQILGQKVEFLVSFYNNEISEKSEIFDDQFSVERPDGSNFTLKIRSTKLEDSAMYFCASREWVTDTQYFGPGTRLTVL.